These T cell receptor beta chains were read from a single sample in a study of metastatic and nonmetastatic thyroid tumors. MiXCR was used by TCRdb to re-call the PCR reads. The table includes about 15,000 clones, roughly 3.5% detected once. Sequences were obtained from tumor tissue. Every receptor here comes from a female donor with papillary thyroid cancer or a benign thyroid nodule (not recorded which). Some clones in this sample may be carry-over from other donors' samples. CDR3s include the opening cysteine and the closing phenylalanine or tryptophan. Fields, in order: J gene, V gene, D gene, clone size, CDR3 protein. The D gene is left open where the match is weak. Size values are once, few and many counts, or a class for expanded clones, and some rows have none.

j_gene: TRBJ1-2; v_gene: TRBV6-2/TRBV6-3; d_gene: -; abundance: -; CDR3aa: CASSYSTGGYTF
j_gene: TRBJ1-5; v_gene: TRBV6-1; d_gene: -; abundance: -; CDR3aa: CASSERGHPQHF
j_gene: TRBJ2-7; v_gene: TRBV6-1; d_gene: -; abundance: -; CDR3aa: CASIMDRYSYEQYF
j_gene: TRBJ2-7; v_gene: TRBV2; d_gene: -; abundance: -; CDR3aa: CASRPLDADEQYF
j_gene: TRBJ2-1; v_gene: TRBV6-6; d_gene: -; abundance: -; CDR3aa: CASSYDRYLQFF
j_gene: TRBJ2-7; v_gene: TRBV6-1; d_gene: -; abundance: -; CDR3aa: CASSRIELYEQYF
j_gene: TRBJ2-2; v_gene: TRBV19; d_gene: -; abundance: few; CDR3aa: CASSEEQENTGELFF
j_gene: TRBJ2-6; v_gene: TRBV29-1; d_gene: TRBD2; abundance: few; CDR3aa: CSVGSGGAGGANFLTF
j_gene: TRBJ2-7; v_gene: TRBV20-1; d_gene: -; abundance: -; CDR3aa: CSARDPLGSYEQYF
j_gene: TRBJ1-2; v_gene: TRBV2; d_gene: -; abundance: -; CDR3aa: CASSVTVDGYTF
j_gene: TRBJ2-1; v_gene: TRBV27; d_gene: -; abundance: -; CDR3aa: CASSLFSGAGWFF
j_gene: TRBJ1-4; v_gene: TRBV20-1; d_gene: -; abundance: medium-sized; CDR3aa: CSAGTGYTNEKLFF
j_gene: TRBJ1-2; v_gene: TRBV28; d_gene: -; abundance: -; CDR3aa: CASSLIGRDGYTF
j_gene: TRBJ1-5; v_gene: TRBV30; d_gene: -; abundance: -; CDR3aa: CAWSVRWTTGPNQPQHF
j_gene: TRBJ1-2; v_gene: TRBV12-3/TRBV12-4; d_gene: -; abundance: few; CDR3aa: CASSLTSQGAGYTF
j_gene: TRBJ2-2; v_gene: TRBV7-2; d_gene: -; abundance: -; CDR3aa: CASSGTINTGELFF
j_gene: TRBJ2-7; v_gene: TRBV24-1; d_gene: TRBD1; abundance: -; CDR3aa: CATSDPGTGKDEQYF
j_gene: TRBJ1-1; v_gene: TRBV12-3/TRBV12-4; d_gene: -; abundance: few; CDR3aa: CASSLEFGFTEAFF
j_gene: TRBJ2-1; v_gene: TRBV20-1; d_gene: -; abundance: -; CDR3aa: CSARDLAISYNEQFF
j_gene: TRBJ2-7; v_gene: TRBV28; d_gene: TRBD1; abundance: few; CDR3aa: CASRGRDRGTEEQYF
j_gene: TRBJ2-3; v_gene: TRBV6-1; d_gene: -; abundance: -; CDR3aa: CASSPIQGNTDTQYF
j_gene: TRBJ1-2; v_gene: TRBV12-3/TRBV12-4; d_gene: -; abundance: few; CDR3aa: CASTLRMGVGGYTF
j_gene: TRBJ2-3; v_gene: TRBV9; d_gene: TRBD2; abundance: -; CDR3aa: CASSVGASGHRESDTQYF
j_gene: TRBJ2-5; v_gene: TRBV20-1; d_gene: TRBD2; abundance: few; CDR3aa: CSARRTSQETQYF
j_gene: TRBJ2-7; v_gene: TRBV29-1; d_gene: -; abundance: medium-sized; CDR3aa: CSVGGSVAEQYF
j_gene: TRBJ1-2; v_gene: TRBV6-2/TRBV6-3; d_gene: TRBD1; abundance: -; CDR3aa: CASSYETGIGYTF
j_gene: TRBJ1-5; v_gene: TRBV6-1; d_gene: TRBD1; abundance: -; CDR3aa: CASRDPKQGSNQPQHF
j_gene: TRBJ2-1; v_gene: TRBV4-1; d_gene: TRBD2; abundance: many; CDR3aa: CASSQGRRGLAGGEQFF
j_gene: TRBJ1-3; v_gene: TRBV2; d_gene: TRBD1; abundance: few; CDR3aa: CARSTGDSGNTIYF
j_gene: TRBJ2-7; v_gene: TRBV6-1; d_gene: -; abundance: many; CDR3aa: CASSDDRLHSYEQYF
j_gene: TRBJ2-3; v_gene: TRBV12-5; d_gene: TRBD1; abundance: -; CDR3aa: CASGLRQGAWTDTQYF